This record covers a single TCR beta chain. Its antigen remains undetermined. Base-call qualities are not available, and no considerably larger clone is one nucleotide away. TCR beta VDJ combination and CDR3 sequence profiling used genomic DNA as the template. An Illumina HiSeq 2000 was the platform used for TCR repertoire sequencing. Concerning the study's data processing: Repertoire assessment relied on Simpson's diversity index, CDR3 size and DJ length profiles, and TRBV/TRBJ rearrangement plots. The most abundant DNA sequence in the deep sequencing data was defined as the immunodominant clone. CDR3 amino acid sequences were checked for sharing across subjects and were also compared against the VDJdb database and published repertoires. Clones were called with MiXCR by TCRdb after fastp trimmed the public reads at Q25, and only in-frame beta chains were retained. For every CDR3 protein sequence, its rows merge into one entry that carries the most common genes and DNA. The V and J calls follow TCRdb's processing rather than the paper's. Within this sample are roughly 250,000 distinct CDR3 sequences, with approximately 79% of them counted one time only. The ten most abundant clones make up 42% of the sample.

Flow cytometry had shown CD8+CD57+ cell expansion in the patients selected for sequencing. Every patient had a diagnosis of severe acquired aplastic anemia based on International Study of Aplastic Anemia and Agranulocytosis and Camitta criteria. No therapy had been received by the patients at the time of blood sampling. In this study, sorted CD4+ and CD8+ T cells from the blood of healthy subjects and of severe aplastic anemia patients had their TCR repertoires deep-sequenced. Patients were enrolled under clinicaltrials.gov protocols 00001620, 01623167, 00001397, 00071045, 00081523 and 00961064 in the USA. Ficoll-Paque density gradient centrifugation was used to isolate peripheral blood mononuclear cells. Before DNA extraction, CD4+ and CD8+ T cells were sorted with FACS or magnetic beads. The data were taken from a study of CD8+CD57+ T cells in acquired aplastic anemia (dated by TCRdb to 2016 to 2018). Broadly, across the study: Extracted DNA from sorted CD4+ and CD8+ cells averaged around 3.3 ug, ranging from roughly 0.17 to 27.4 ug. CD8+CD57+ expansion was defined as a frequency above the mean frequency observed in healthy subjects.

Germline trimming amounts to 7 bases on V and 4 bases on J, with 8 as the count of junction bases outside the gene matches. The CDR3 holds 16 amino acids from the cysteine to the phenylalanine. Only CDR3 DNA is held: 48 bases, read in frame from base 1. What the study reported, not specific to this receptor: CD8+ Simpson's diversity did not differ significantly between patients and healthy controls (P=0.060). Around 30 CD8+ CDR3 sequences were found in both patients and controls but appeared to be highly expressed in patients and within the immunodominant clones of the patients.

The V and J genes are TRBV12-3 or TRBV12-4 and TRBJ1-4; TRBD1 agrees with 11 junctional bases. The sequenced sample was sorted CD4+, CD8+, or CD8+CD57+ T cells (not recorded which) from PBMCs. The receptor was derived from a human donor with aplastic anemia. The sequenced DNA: TGTGCCAGCACCCCGGACAGGGGGCTGTTTAATGAAAAACTGTTTTTT. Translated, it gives CASTPDRGLFNEKLFF.